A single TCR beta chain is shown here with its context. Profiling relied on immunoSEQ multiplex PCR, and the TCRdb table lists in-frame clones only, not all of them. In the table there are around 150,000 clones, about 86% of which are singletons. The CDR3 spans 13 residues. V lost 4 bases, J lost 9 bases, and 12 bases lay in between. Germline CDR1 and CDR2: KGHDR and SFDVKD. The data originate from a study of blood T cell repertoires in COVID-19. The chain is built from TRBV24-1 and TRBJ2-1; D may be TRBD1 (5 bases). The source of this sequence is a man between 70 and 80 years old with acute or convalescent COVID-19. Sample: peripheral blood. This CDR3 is CATSEPGKVEQFF. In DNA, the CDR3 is TGTGCCACCAGTGAACCAGGGAAGGTTGAGCAGTTCTTC.